Sequencing of this T cell receptor (beta chain) was carried out in a study of blood T cell repertoires in COVID-19. For the study at large: Whether acute or convalescent, the COVID-19 samples came from the United States, Italy and Spain.

Here immunoSEQ multiplex PCR was the method, and the copy in TCRdb shows in-frame clones only, minus some. The data show 200,000 to 250,000 clones, 65% to 90% seen once. Germline lookup yields CDR1 SEHNR and CDR2 FQNEAQ (reference sequence). The CDR3 sequence is 14 residues long. V was shortened by 7 bases and J by 8 bases, with 17 bases between the two germline ends. This chain joins TRBV7-9 and TRBJ1-4, with D maybe TRBD1 (5 bases). This sequence originates from an elderly woman with active or convalescent COVID-19. The sample taken for sequencing was peripheral blood. The chain's CDR3 is CASIPTAGNEKLFF. CDR3 sequence (DNA): TGTGCCAGCATACCCACGGCAGGGAACGAAAAACTGTTTTTT. Together with reference TRBV7-9 and TRBJ1-4, the CDR3 gives the full variable domain: DTGVSQNPRHKITKRGQNVTFRCDPISEHNRLYWYRQTLGQGPEFLTYFQNEAQLEKSRLLSDRFSAERPKGSFSTLEIQRTEQGDSAMYLCASIPTAGNEKLFFGSGTQLSVL.